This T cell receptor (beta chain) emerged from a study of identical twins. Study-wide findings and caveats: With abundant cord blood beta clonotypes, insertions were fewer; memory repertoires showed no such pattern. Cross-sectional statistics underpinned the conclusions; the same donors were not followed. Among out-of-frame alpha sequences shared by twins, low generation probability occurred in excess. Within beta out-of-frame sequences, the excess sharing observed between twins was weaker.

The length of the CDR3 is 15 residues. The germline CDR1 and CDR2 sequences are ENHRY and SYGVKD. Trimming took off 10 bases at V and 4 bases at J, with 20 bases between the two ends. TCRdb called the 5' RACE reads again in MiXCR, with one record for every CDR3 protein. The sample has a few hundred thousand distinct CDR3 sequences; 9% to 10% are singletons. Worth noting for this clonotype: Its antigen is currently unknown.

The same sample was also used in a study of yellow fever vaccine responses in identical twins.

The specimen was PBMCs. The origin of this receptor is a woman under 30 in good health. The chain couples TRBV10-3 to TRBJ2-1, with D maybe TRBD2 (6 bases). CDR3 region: CATRFAGTSYNEQFF. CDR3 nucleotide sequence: TGTGCCACCCGATTCGCCGGGACTTCATACAATGAGCAGTTCTTC.